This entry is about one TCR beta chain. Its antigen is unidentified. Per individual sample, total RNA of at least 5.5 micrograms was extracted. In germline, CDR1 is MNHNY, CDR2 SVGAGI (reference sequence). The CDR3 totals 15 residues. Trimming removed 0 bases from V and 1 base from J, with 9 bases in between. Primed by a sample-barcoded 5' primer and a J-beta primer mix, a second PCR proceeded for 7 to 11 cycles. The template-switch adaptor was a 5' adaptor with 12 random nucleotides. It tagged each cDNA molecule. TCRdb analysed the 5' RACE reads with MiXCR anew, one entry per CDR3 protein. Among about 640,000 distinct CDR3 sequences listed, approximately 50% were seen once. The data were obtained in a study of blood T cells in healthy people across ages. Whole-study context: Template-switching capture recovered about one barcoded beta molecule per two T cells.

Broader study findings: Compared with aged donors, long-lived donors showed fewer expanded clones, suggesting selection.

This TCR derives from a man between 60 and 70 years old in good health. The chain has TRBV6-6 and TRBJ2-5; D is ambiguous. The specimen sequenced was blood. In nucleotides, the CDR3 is TGTGCCAGCAGTTACTCGAGCCTAACCCAAGAGACCCAGTACTTC. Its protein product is CASSYSSLTQETQYF.